These 8 T cell receptor beta chains originate from one sample sequenced in a study of human T cells and chemical hapten exposure. TCRdb reprocessed the RACE reads via MiXCR and lists one record per CDR3 protein. The sample has around 74,000 distinct CDR3 sequences, around 30% seen once. Specified time point: patch test 1, 2 weeks after DPC sensitization. Treatment defined: therapeutic diphenylcyclopropenone sensitization with weekly scalp DPC. The sample consisted of whole blood, taken in connection with sensitization to the hapten diphenylcyclopropenone (DPC). All receptors come from a man aged 35 to 55 with alopecia areata. Some clones in this sample may be carry-over from other donors' samples.

The chain couples TRBV18 to TRBJ2-5; 10 bases map to TRBD2. The CDR3 is 16 amino acids. The germline V gene encodes CDR1 KGHSH and CDR2 LQKENI. V lost 6 bases to trimming and J lost 1 base; unmatched junction nucleotides: 8. CDR3 DNA: TGTGCCAGCTCCCGCGGACTAGCGGACCCCCAAGAGACCCAGTACTTC. Translating gives CASSRGLADPQETQYF.

The V gene is TRBV10-3, the J gene TRBJ1-6, with D unresolved. V was trimmed by 7 bases and J by 3 bases, leaving 7 bases between them. This CDR3 has 13 amino acids. Germline V gives CDR1 ENHRY, CDR2 SYGVKD. The CDR3: CAITGVYNSPLHF. The CDR3 nucleotides read TGTGCCATCACAGGTGTCTATAATTCACCCCTCCACTTT.

The chain carries TRBV5-1 and TRBJ2-1; 9 bases match TRBD2. Germline trimming cut 4 bases from V and 4 bases from J; bases unmatched to any gene: 6. CDR3 length: 15 residues. Germline V CDR1 and CDR2: SGHRS, YFSETQ. DNA for the CDR3: TGCGCCAGCAGCCTGTGGACTAGCGATTACAATGAGCAGTTCTTC. It codes for CASSLWTSDYNEQFF.

CDR3 coding DNA: TGTGCCACCAGTGATTTCGTTCCCGACAGGGGGAATGAGCAGTTCTTC. This translates into CATSDFVPDRGNEQFF. This sequence joins TRBV24-1 and TRBJ2-1, with 9 bases aligning to TRBD1. This CDR3 region has 16 residues. The V gene's germline CDR1 is KGHDR and CDR2 SFDVKD. V gave up 1 base and J gave up 7 bases; unmatched junction bases: 7.

V and J are TRBV7-8 and TRBJ2-3; D may correspond to TRBD1 or TRBD2 (5 bases each). The CDR3 is 16 amino acids. Germline CDR1 is SGHVS and CDR2 is FQNEAQ. Trimming took 4 bases from V and 2 from J, leaving 16 bases between them. The CDR3 loop reads CASSSSPGSITDTQYF. The CDR3 DNA reads TGTGCCAGCAGCTCCAGTCCAGGGAGCATCACAGATACGCAGTATTTT.

In its sample, this clonotype was seen a few times. The CDR3 nucleotides are TGTGCCAGCAGCTTTGGCCCATCCTATGGCTACACCTTC. Its translation: CASSFGPSYGYTF. The genes are TRBV5-5 and TRBJ1-2; no reliable D call. V dropped 2 bases and J dropped 4 bases, with 9 bases sitting between them. The germline CDR1 and CDR2 sequences are SGHKS and YYEKEE (reference sequence). The CDR3 is 13 residues long.

This clonotype was counted once. This sequence joins TRBV6-2 or TRBV6-3 and TRBJ2-1; 13 nucleotides line up with TRBD2. V lost 6 bases, J lost 5 bases, and 4 bases stayed unmatched. Germline values: CDR1 MNHEY, CDR2 SVGEGT. The CDR3 sequence is 15 residues long. The CDR3 is CASRTSGRANNEQFF. CDR3 sequence (DNA): TGTGCCAGCAGAACTAGCGGGAGGGCCAACAATGAGCAGTTCTTC.

The chain joins TRBV2 to TRBJ2-3; 9 bases agree with TRBD1. The CDR3 consists of 14 residues. Germline-derived CDR1 and CDR2 are SNHLY and FYNNEI. The J segment lost 6 bases and the V segment lost 3 bases, leaving 4 bases of the junction unmatched. CDR3 region: CASSEGQGSDTQYF. Written as DNA, the CDR3 is TGTGCCAGCAGTGAGGGACAGGGATCGGATACGCAGTATTTT.